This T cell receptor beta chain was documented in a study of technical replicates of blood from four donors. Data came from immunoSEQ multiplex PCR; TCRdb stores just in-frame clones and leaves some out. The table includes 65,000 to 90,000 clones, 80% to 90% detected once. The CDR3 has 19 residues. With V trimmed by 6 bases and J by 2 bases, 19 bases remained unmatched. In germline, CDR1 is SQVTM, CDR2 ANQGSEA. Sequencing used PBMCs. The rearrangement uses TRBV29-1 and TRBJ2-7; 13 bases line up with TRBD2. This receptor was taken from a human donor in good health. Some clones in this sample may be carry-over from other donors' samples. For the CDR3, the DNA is TGCAGCGTCGTCTCCACTATAGGACTAGCGGGGGAAAAGGCCTACGAGCAGTACTTC. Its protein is CSVVSTIGLAGEKAYEQYF.